The 23 T cell receptor beta chains in this list originate from one sample, sequenced in a study of blood T cell repertoires in COVID-19. Assay used: immunoSEQ multiplex PCR; TCRdb lists only in-frame clones, some missing. The table includes hundreds of thousands of clones, 82% detected once. The specimen was peripheral blood. These receptors were collected from a woman of 80 years or more with active or convalescent COVID-19.

This chain links TRBV2 with TRBJ2-6; 10 nucleotides match TRBD1. Germline V CDR1 and CDR2: SNHLY, FYNNEI. Unmatched junction bases numbered 0, after V lost 4 bases and J lost 0 bases. The CDR3 totals 16 residues. CDR3 coding DNA: TGTGCCAGCAGTGGACAGGGGGCCTCTGGGGCCAACGTCCTGACTTTC. This translates into CASSGQGASGANVLTF.

Points on this clone: A junction end diverges from the germline sequence, so it may reflect a read error. V gene TRBV12-3 or TRBV12-4 combines with J gene TRBJ1-1; D is ambiguous. The CDR3 covers 12 residues. The CDR3 DNA reads as TGTGCCAGCAGTTTTGATAACAGTGAAGCTTTCTTT. Translating gives CASSFDNSEAFF.

V gene TRBV5-1 combines with J gene TRBJ2-1; tentative D call: TRBD2 (6 bases). The CDR3 is 13 residues long. The germline V gene encodes CDR1 SGHRS and CDR2 YFSETQ. The V and J ends lost 4 bases and 5 bases respectively, with 10 bases between them. CDR3 residues: CASSAGLNNEQFF. CDR3 DNA sequence: TGCGCCAGCAGCGCGGGACTCAACAATGAGCAGTTCTTC.

This clone was counted many times. The rearrangement joins TRBV25-1 to TRBJ2-2; D might be TRBD1 (6 bases). This CDR3 spans 15 amino acids. V lost 5 bases to trimming and J lost 1 base, with 11 bases between them. Germline CDR1 MGHDK, CDR2 SYGVNS. CDR3 in amino acids: CASSRSTGNTGELFF. The CDR3 DNA follows: TGTGCCAGCAGTCGTTCGACAGGGAACACCGGGGAGCTGTTTTTT.

The genes are TRBV30 and TRBJ2-7; D gene ambiguous. CDR3 length: 13 amino acids. The ends were cut back, 2 bases at V and 0 bases at J, with 8 bases in the middle. Germline CDR1 is GTSNPN and CDR2 is SVGIG (reference sequence). The DNA for the CDR3 is TGTGCCTGGAGTTTACCTAACTCCTACGAGCAGTACTTC. Translating gives CAWSLPNSYEQYF.

The rearrangement links TRBV2 to TRBJ2-5, with 7 bases aligning to TRBD1. With 7 bases clipped from V and 1 base from J, the junction kept 6 bases outside the gene matches. The CDR3 is made up of 14 amino acids. The germline gives CDR1 SNHLY, CDR2 FYNNEI. The CDR3 spells CASNKDRSQETQYF. The CDR3 DNA follows: TGTGCCAGCAACAAGGACAGGAGCCAAGAGACCCAGTACTTC.

The chain joins TRBV19 to TRBJ1-2; 8 bases are shared with TRBD1. J gave up 7 bases and V 3 bases, and 10 bases lay outside the gene matches. The V gene's germline CDR1 is LNHDA and CDR2 SQIVND (reference sequence). The CDR3 is 15 residues long. The CDR3 bases are TGTGCCAGTAGTATTCCAGGGGGCGCGAGCAGTGGCTACACCTTC. Translating it yields CASSIPGGASSGYTF.

The rearrangement uses TRBV27 and TRBJ1-1; D possibly corresponds to TRBD1 (5 bases). V shed 3 bases and J shed 5 bases, with 16 bases lying between them. The CDR3 runs 15 residues. Germline-derived CDR1 and CDR2 are MNHEY and SMNVEV (reference sequence). CDR3 bases: TGTGCCAGCAGTTTTGGGCGGGGCTTTGGGACTGAAGCTTTCTTT. Translation gives CASSFGRGFGTEAFF.

V is TRBV12-3 or TRBV12-4 and J is TRBJ2-1, with D perhaps TRBD2 (6 bases). Trimming shortened V by 5 bases and J by 9 bases, and 14 bases separated the two germline ends. The CDR3 contains 13 residues. The CDR3 region has the DNA TGTGCCAGCAGTCCGACTAGGGTTGGTGAGCAGTTCTTC. Translation gives CASSPTRVGEQFF.

The V gene is TRBV2, the J gene TRBJ1-1; 11 bases match TRBD1. After removal of 4 bases from V and 4 bases from J, the junction contained 2 bases not matched to a gene. The CDR3 totals 14 residues. The germline V gene encodes CDR1 SNHLY and CDR2 FYNNEI. The CDR3, as DNA: TGTGCCAGCAGTGGGACAGGGGGCCTCACTGAAGCTTTCTTT. Its translation: CASSGTGGLTEAFF.

Worth noting for this clone: One base away lies a much larger clone, so this may be a sequencing read error. This chain links TRBV9 with TRBJ1-1; a weak D match, TRBD1 (5 bases). This CDR3 is 13 amino acids long. V lost 2 bases and J 1 base, leaving 6 bases between the germline ends. Germline lookup yields CDR1 SGDLS and CDR2 YYNGEE. The CDR3 DNA sequence: TGTGCCAGCAGCGTTCAGGGGAACACTGAAGCTTTCTTT. Translating gives CASSVQGNTEAFF. Based on the CDR3 plus reference TRBV9 and TRBJ1-1, the full variable domain is DSGVTQTPKHLITATGQRVTLRCSPRSGDLSVYWYQQSLDQGLQFLIQYYNGEERAKGNILERFSAQQFPDLHSELNLSSLELGDSALYFCASSVQGNTEAFFGQGTRLTVV.

The rearrangement uses TRBV19 and TRBJ2-7, with D perhaps matching TRBD2 (6 bases). Trimming left V 3 bases short and J 0 bases short, with 12 bases between. This CDR3 contains 15 residues. Germline V lookup: CDR1 LNHDA, CDR2 SQIVND (reference sequence). The chain's CDR3 is CASSMTAGNSYEQYF. CDR3 in DNA: TGTGCCAGTAGTATGACGGCGGGGAACTCCTACGAGCAGTACTTC.

The chain recombines TRBV28 with TRBJ1-5; D is perhaps TRBD1 (5 bases). V lost 6 bases, J lost 6 bases, and 18 bases lay in between. The CDR3 consists of 15 residues. Per the germline V gene, CDR1 is MDHEN and CDR2 is SYDVKM. CDR3 DNA: TGTGCCAGCAGGCCACAGTGGGGCTCAGGTCAGCCCCAGCATTTT. This sequence encodes CASRPQWGSGQPQHF.

The V and J genes are TRBV24-1 and TRBJ2-7; D not certain. Germline CDR1 and CDR2: KGHDR and SFDVKD. Trimming took off 3 bases at V and 9 bases at J, with 17 bases between the two ends. The CDR3 has 14 residues. The CDR3 DNA is TGTGCCACCAGTGATCCGACCCCCGGTTCGGGGCAGTACTTC. Amino acid sequence: CATSDPTPGSGQYF.

This clone occurred a few times. The V and J genes are TRBV10-2 and TRBJ1-6; no reliable D call. Trimming took 3 bases from V and 7 from J, leaving 10 bases between them. The CDR3 loop spans 14 amino acids. Germline values: CDR1 WSHSY, CDR2 SAAADI. The CDR3 loop is CASSDRTVNSPLHF. DNA of the CDR3: TGCGCCAGCAGTGATCGCACAGTAAATTCACCCCTCCACTTT.

This chain joins TRBV15 and TRBJ1-1, with a weak D call TRBD1 (5 bases). Trimming stripped 0 bases from V and 2 bases from J, with 19 bases between. Germline V gives CDR1 LNHNV, CDR2 YYDKDF (reference sequence). The CDR3 has 18 residues. Here the CDR3 reads CATSRDPQGVGLNTEAFF. In DNA form, the CDR3 reads TGTGCCACCAGCAGAGATCCTCAGGGTGTGGGGTTAAACACTGAAGCTTTCTTT.

CDR3 sequence reads: CASSPRSGNYNEQFF. The CDR3 DNA sequence: TGCGCCAGCAGCCCGAGGAGCGGGAACTACAATGAGCAGTTCTTC. This rearrangement joins TRBV5-1 to TRBJ2-1; 7 positions agree with TRBD2. The CDR3 totals 15 residues. Germline lookup yields CDR1 SGHRS and CDR2 YFSETQ. With 4 bases clipped from V and 3 bases from J, the junction kept 7 bases outside the gene matches.

The V gene is TRBV27, the J gene TRBJ2-7, with 8 bases lining up with TRBD1. With 8 bases clipped from V and 3 bases from J, the junction kept 12 bases outside the gene matches. CDR3 length: 15 amino acids. Germline CDR1 MNHEY, CDR2 SMNVEV (reference sequence). The CDR3 loop reads CASCHYTGGDYEQYF. CDR3 sequence (DNA): TGTGCCAGCTGCCACTACACAGGGGGTGACTACGAGCAGTACTTC.

This clone was counted a single time. V gene TRBV2 combines with J gene TRBJ2-7, with 8 nucleotides matching TRBD2. With V trimmed by 3 bases and J by 1 base, 5 bases remained unmatched. CDR3 length equals 15 residues. Germline loops: CDR1 SNHLY, CDR2 FYNNEI. The CDR3 DNA follows: TGTGCCAGCAGTGACAGGGCGGGAGGTTCCTACGAGCAGTACTTC. As protein: CASSDRAGGSYEQYF.

The rearrangement uses TRBV6-5 and TRBJ2-5; 9 bases are a match to TRBD1. The CDR3 covers 14 residues. Germline V gene data show CDR1 as MNHEY and CDR2 as SVGAGI. V lost 1 base and J lost 9; bases outside the gene matches: 6. The CDR3: CASSYLGQGYAQYF. The CDR3 DNA follows: TGTGCCAGCAGTTACTTAGGACAGGGGTATGCCCAGTACTTC.

This chain uses TRBV16 with TRBJ1-6, with 9 bases aligning to TRBD1. The CDR3 loop spans 15 amino acids. The germline gives CDR1 KGHSY, CDR2 FQNENV. J was trimmed by 5 bases and V by 2 bases; bases with no gene match: 1. The CDR3 protein is CASSQGQGNNSPLHF. CDR3 coding DNA: TGTGCCAGCAGCCAAGGACAGGGGAATAATTCACCCCTCCACTTT.

The sample holds one count of this clone. This sequence joins TRBV28 and TRBJ2-7; D unresolved. Germline values: CDR1 MDHEN, CDR2 SYDVKM. Trimming removed 6 bases from V and 8 bases from J, with 17 bases in between. CDR3 length: 13 residues. Here the CDR3 reads CASSPQVHGKQYF. The CDR3 DNA follows: TGTGCCAGCAGCCCCCAGGTCCACGGTAAGCAGTACTTC.

As regards this clone: Within the sample, other DNA sequences also encode this same CDR3. The V gene is TRBV28, the J gene TRBJ1-5, with D possibly matching TRBD1 (6 bases). Germline V gene lookup returns CDR1 MDHEN and CDR2 SYDVKM. Trimming pared 6 bases from V and 1 base from J, leaving 7 bases between. The CDR3 is 13 residues long. The DNA of the CDR3 is TGTGCCAGCAGACAGGGAAGCAATCAGCCCCAGCATTTT. Protein: CASRQGSNQPQHF.